The rows below give T cell receptor beta chains drawn from one sample of a study of T-cell reconstitution after alpha-beta-depleted transplantation in children. TCRdb reprocessed the PCR reads with MiXCR, giving one entry per CDR3 protein. The table includes about 160,000 distinct CDR3 sequences, 11% detected once. The source was PBMCs, collected before TCRalphabeta/CD19-depleted stem cell transplant. Every receptor here comes from a boy between 2 and 10 years old with acute myeloid leukemia, due to receive a stem cell transplant. Both conserved end residues are part of each CDR3.

>TRBV7-6|TRBJ2-7
CASSLEVAGEQYF
>TRBV5-1|TRBJ1-4
CASRQGGINEKLFF
>TRBV2|TRBJ1-6
CASHLNGPLNSPLHF
>TRBV2|TRBJ2-7
CASSVPRGYEQYF
>TRBV19|TRBJ2-2
CASSIQGADTGELFF
>TRBV5-5|TRBJ2-3
CASSDPGTSGPDTQYF
>TRBV5-1|TRBJ2-3
CASSPDSPDTQYF
>TRBV29-1|TRBJ1-5
CSVSHGQGAFQPQHF
>TRBV7-2|TRBJ2-7
CASSSSHLYEQYF
>TRBV20-1|TRBJ1-2
CSVQTGGVYGYTF
>TRBV19|TRBJ1-3
CASRQGRRSSGNTIYF
>TRBV27|TRBJ2-3
CASSPLGGRTDTQYF
>TRBV7-6|TRBJ1-5
CASSLEVSGPQHF
>TRBV5-1|TRBJ1-2
CASSLDGWSGGDYGYTF
>TRBV27|TRBJ1-5
CASSLTQGDSNQPQHF
>TRBV5-5|TRBJ1-4
CASSSGQLNEKLFF
>TRBV5-1|TRBJ2-3
CASSPTGVGTDTQYF
>TRBV29-1|TRBJ2-3
CSVDGTNRSTGTDTQYF
>TRBV24-1|TRBJ1-2
CATSETGTYVGGYTF
>TRBV5-1|TRBJ2-1
CASSLVGQGAYEQFF
>TRBV20-1|TRBJ1-4
CSANRGQTNEKLFF
>TRBV27|TRBJ2-6
CASKQGFGANVLTF
>TRBV4-1|TRBJ2-1
CASSQDQFEWREGEQFF
>TRBV4-2|TRBJ1-3
CASSQVTGAFSGNTIYF
>TRBV7-2|TRBJ2-5
CASSRDIDQETQYF
>TRBV6-1|TRBJ2-2
CASSHLDRGAPGELFF
>TRBV12-5|TRBJ2-1
CASGLGGDLQGNEQFF
>TRBV4-1|TRBJ1-1
CASREQGWDEAFF
>TRBV6-1|TRBJ2-1
CASSQFSGNPHNEQFF
>TRBV7-6|TRBJ2-1
CASSSRTGLYNEQFF
>TRBV24-1|TRBJ2-5
CATSDLAREGETQYF
>TRBV28|TRBJ1-4
CASSPPGGDEKLFF
>TRBV28|TRBJ1-5
CASSSETGYQPQHF
>TRBV20-1|TRBJ2-2
CSAEYLKAGGLPGELFF
>TRBV29-1|TRBJ2-5
CSADSQETQYF
>TRBV7-9|TRBJ1-5
CASSLSGTGFNQPQHF
>TRBV27|TRBJ1-2
CASSFRRDRPSINYGYTF
>TRBV7-8|TRBJ2-1
CASSLIAGYSYNEQFF
>TRBV25-1|TRBJ2-7
CASTRRGVREQYF
>TRBV3-1|TRBJ2-3
CASSQDPLSGLDTQYF
>TRBV18|TRBJ2-6
CASSPILAGGLYSGANVLTF
>TRBV20-1|TRBJ2-5
CSAGAGGEETQYF
>TRBV14|TRBJ2-2
CASSRYSGELFF
>TRBV20-1|TRBJ2-3
CSASGTSGAPRDTQYF
>TRBV28|TRBJ2-7
CASSQAVEEQYF
>TRBV28|TRBJ2-3
CASSFIGGVGTDTQYF
>TRBV11-2|TRBJ2-3
CASTQKAGLTDTQYF
>TRBV27|TRBJ1-4
CASSFVRDSEKLFF
>TRBV6-5|TRBJ2-5
CASSYGTGAHEETQYF
>TRBV4-1|TRBJ1-1
CASSPISGENTEAFF
>TRBV7-3|TRBJ1-1
CASSLKKVVGATGLAEAFF
>TRBV5-1|TRBJ2-7
CASSLVGGSYAGQQYF
>TRBV27|TRBJ1-1
CASSEVPGYGAFF
>TRBV7-9|TRBJ2-3
CASSLATGESTDTQYF
>TRBV20-1|TRBJ1-1
CSASRGVFEAFF
>TRBV11-1|TRBJ2-2
CASSPERDLPSPAGELFF
>TRBV18|TRBJ2-1
CASSPGQGRVNEQFF
>TRBV7-2|TRBJ1-1
CASRETGANTEAFF
>TRBV20-1|TRBJ2-7
CSASGSGSGAYEQYF